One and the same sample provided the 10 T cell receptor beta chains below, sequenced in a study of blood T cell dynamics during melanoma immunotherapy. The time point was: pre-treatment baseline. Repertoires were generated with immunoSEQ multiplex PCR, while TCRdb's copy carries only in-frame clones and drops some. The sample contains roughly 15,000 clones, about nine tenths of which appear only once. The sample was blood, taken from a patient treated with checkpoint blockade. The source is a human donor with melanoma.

CDR3 loop: CASSLNGGLGEEQYF. CDR3 coding DNA: TGTGCCAGCAGCTTAAACGGAGGACTAGGAGAAGAGCAGTACTTC. This rearrangement joins TRBV7-2 to TRBJ2-7; 7 bases are shared with TRBD2. The junction had 11 bases not matched to a gene; V was cut back by 2 bases and J by 7 bases. The length of the CDR3 is 15 residues. The germline V gene has CDR1 SGHTA and CDR2 FQGNSA.

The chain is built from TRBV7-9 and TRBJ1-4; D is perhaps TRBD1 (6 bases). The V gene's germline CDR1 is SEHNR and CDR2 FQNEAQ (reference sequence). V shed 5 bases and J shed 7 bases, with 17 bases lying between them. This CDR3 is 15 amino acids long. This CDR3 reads CASSGDGGQTEKLFF. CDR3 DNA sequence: TGTGCCAGCAGCGGAGATGGGGGGCAGACTGAAAAACTGTTTTTT.

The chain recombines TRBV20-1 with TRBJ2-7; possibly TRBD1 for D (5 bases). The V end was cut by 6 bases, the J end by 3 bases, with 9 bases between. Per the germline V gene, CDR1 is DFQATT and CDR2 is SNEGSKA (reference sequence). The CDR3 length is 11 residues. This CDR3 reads CSAQTDYEQYF. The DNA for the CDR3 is TGCAGTGCCCAGACAGACTACGAGCAGTACTTC.

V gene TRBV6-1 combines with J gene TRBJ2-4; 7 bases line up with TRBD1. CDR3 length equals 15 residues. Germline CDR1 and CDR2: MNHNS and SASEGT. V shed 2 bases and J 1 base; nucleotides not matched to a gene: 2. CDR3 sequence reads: CASSETGQAKNIQYF. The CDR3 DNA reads TGTGCCAGCAGTGAAACGGGACAGGCCAAAAACATTCAGTACTTC.

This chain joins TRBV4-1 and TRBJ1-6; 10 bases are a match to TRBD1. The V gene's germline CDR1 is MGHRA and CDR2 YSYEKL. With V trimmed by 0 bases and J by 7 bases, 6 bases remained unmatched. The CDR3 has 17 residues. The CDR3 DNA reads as TGCGCCAGCAGCCAAGATTGGACAGGGGGATGGAATTCACCCCTCCACTTT. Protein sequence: CASSQDWTGGWNSPLHF.

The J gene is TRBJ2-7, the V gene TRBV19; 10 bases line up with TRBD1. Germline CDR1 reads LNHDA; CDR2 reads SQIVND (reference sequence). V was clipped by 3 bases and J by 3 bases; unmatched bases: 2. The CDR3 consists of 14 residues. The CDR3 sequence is CASSIRDRGYEQYF. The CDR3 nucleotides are TGTGCCAGTAGTATCAGGGACAGGGGCTACGAGCAGTACTTC.

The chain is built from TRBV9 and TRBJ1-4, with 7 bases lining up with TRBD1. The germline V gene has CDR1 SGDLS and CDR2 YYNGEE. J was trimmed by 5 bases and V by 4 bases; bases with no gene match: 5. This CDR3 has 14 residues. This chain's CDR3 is CASSPDRVNEKLFF. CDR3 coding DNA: TGTGCCAGCAGCCCAGACAGGGTCAATGAAAAACTGTTTTTT.

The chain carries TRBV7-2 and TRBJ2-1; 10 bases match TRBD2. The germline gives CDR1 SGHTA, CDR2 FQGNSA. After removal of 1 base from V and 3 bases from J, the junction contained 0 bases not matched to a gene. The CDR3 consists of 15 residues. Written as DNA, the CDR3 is TGTGCCAGCAGCTTAGTAGCGGGGGGCTACAATGAGCAGTTCTTC. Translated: CASSLVAGGYNEQFF.

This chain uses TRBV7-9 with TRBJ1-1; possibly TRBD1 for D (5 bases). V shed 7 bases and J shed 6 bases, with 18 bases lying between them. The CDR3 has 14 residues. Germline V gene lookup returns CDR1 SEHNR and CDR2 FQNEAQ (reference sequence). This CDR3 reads CASTPRGELPEAFF. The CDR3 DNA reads TGTGCCAGCACCCCTCGAGGGGAACTTCCTGAAGCTTTCTTT.

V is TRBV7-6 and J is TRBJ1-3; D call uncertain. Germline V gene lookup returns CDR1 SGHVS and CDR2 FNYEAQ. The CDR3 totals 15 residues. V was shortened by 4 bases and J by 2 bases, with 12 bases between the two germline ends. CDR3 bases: TGTGCCAGCAGCTCCCCTTTTAAGACTGGAAACACCATATATTTT. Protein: CASSSPFKTGNTIYF.